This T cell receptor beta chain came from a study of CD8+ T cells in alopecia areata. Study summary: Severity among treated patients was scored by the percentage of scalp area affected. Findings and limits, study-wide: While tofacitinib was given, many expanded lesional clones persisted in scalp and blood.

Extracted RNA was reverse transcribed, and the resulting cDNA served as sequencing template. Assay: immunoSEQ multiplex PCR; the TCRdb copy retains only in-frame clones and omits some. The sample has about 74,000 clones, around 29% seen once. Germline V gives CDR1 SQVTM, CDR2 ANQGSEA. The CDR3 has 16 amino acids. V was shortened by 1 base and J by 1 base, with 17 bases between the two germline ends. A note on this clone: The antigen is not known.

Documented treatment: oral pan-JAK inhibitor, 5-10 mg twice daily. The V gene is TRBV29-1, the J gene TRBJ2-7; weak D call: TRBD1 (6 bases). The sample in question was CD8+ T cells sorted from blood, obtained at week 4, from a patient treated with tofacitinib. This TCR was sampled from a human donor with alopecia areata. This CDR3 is CSVEASKGQSSYEQYF. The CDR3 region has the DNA TGCAGCGTTGAAGCATCTAAAGGACAGTCTTCCTACGAGCAGTACTTC.